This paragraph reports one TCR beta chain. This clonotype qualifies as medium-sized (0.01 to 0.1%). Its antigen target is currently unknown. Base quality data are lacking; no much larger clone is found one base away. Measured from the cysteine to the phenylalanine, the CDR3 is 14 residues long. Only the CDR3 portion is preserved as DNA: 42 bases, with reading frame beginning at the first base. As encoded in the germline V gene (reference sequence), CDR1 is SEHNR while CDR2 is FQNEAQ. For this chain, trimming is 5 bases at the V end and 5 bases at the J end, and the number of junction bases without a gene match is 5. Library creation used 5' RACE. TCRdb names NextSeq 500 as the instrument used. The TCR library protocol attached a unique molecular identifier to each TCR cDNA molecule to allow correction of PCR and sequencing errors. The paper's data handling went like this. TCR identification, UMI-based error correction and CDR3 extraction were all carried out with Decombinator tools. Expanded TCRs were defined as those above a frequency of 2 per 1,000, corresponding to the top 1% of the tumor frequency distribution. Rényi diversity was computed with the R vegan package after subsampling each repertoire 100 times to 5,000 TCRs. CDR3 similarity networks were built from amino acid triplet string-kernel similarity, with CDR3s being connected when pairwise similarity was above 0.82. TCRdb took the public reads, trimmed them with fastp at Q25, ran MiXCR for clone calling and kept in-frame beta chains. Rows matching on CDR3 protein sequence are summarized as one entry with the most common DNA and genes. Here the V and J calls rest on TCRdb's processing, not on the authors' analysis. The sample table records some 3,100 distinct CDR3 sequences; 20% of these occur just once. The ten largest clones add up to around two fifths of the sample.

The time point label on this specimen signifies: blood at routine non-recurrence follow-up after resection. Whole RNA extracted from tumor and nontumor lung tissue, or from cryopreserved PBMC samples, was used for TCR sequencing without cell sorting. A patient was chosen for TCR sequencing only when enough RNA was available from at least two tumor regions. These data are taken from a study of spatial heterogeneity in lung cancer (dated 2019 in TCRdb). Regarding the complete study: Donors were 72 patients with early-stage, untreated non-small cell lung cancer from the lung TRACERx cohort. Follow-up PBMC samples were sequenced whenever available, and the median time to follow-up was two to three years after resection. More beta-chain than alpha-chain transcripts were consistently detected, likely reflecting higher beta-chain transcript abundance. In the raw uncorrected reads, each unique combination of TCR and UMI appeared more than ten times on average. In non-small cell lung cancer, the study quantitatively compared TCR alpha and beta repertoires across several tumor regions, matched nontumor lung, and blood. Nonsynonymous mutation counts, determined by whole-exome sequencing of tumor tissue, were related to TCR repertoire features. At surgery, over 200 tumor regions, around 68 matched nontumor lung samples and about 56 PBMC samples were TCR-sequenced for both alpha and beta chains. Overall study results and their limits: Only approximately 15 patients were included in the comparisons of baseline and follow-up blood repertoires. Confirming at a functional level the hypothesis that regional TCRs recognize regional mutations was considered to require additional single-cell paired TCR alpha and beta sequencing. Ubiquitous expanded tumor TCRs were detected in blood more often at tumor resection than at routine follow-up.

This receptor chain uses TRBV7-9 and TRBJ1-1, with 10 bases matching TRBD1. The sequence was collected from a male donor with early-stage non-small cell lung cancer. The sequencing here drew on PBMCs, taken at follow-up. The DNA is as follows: TGTGCCAGCAGCACACCGGGACAGGGGACTGAAGCTTTCTTT. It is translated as CASSTPGQGTEAFF.